A single sample gave rise to the 8 T cell receptor beta chains below, sequenced in a study of shared clonotypes between healthy human individuals (dated by TCRdb to 2018 to 2021). Receptors were amplified or captured by the immunoSEQ multiplex PCR assay. TCRdb's version of the immuneACCESS table is confined to in-frame rearrangements and falls short of the full clone set. An unresolved V gene accounts for under half of the shortfall where checked; the remainder is of unknown origin. This sample holds about 2.4 million clones; approximately 90% were observed only once. The ten largest make up around 0.14% of the sample. Sequencing input: naive CD4+ T cells sorted from blood. The cell subset or site label, as the study defines it: CD45RA+ positively selected. Receptors originate from a man between 18 and 35 years old in good health.

As DNA, the CDR3 is TGTGCCAGCAGCGTAGAAGGGTATCAGCCCCAGCATTTT. Translation: CASSVEGYQPQHF. This chain joins TRBV9 and TRBJ1-5, with D hard to call. CDR3 length equals 13 residues. The V end was cut by 0 bases, the J end by 5 bases, with 6 bases between. Germline V lookup: CDR1 SGDLS, CDR2 YYNGEE. Filled out from reference TRBV9 and TRBJ1-5, the complete variable domain reads DSGVTQTPKHLITATGQRVTLRCSPRSGDLSVYWYQQSLDQGLQFLIQYYNGEERAKGNILERFSAQQFPDLHSELNLSSLELGDSALYFCASSVEGYQPQHFGDGTRLSIL.

The J gene is TRBJ2-5, the V gene TRBV2; the D call may be TRBD1 or TRBD2 (6 bases each). The V gene lost 1 base and the J gene lost 3 bases, with 12 bases spanning the gap. Germline V gene data show CDR1 as SNHLY and CDR2 as FYNNEI. The CDR3 contains 15 residues. The CDR3 bases are TGTGCCAGCAGTGAAGAGGGGGGCTTCAAAGAGACCCAGTACTTC. Protein product: CASSEEGGFKETQYF.

As for this clone: The sample carries other DNA sequences with the same CDR3. This chain links TRBV9 with TRBJ1-3; possibly TRBD1 for D (6 bases). The V end was cut by 0 bases, the J end by 0 bases, with 10 bases between. The CDR3 loop spans 16 amino acids. The germline V gene has CDR1 SGDLS and CDR2 YYNGEE. The CDR3 region is CASSVGGGLSGNTIYF. In DNA form, the CDR3 reads TGTGCCAGCAGCGTAGGAGGGGGGCTCTCTGGAAACACCATATATTTT.

This chain connects TRBV7-9 to TRBJ2-3; 8 bases map to TRBD2. CDR1 is SEHNR and CDR2 is FQNEAQ in the germline V gene (reference sequence). There are 16 residues in the CDR3. J gave up 2 bases and V 5 bases, and 9 bases lay outside the gene matches. DNA for the CDR3: TGTGCCAGCAGCCTATTTTTAGCGGGAACCACAGATACGCAGTATTTT. Its translation: CASSLFLAGTTDTQYF.

The CDR3 here is CAISDRRTYEQYF. Written as DNA, the CDR3 is TGTGCCATCAGTGATCGGAGAACCTACGAGCAGTACTTC. The rearrangement uses TRBV10-3 and TRBJ2-7, with D unresolved. Germline V gene lookup returns CDR1 ENHRY and CDR2 SYGVKD. The V end lost 3 bases, the J end lost 2 bases, and 8 bases lay between the germline ends. There are 13 residues in the CDR3.

The CDR3 DNA sequence: TGTGCCAGCACCGGACAGGGTTCTAATGAAAAACTGTTTTTT. It translates to CASTGQGSNEKLFF. This sequence joins TRBV7-9 and TRBJ1-4, with 8 bases aligning to TRBD1. The V and J ends lost 7 bases and 3 bases, in that order; junction bases with no gene match: 4. Germline V gives CDR1 SEHNR, CDR2 FQNEAQ (reference sequence). The CDR3 covers 14 residues.

This chain links TRBV21-1 with TRBJ2-2; the listed D gene, TRBD1, was not tested against the DNA. TRBV21-1 is a listed pseudogene. CDR3 length equals 19 residues. CDR3 DNA: TGTGCCAGCAGCACAAAGATACCCGAAGGGGGCGTCGGCACCGGGGAGCTGTTTTTT. Translating it yields CASSTKIPEGGVGTGELFF.

The chain is built from TRBV5-1 and TRBJ1-6; 10 nucleotides match TRBD1. The CDR3 contains 15 residues. The V gene's germline CDR1 is SGHRS and CDR2 YFSETQ. The V and J ends lost 5 bases and 10 bases, in that order; junction bases with no gene match: 9. CDR3 nucleotide sequence: TGCGCCAGCAGGACCGGGACAGGGGTACGATCACCCCTCCACTTT. It is translated as CASRTGTGVRSPLHF.